This TCR beta chain comes out of a study of blood T cell repertoires in COVID-19. Study-wide context: The study drew acute and convalescent COVID-19 samples from the United States, Italy and Spain. The cDNA or gDNA used as material had been derived from T cells, B-cell-depleted T cells, or PBMCs.

Trimming pared 5 bases from V and 0 bases from J, leaving 17 bases between. Germline lookup yields CDR1 MNHNY and CDR2 SVGAGI (reference sequence). The CDR3 runs 17 residues. TCRdb's table, derived via immunoSEQ multiplex PCR, lists solely in-frame clones and lacks some. The sample records 210,000 or so clones, 80% being singletons. The chain is built from TRBV6-6 and TRBJ1-3; TRBD1 might be the D (6 bases). The TCR was taken from a woman between 35 and 50 years old with acute COVID-19. The sample was PBMCs or T cells enriched from blood (not recorded which). This CDR3 is CASSPAGVSPSGNTIYF. CDR3 sequence (DNA): TGTGCCAGCAGTCCAGCAGGGGTCTCACCCTCTGGAAACACCATATATTTT.